This record concerns one TCR beta chain sequence. Antigen: not known. The germline V gene encodes CDR1 SGHRS and CDR2 YFSETQ. Trimming pared 1 base from V and 4 bases from J, leaving 14 bases between. There are 15 residues in the CDR3. Amplification used 60 Vbeta primers and 13 Jbeta primers. As processed by the authors: A later analysis tallied some 84 million unique TCR beta chains, 9.5 million to 14 million of them shared. Here immunoSEQ multiplex PCR was the method, and the copy in TCRdb shows in-frame clones only, minus some. The D gene and trimming were derived from the DNA, and the V and J assignments and clone size from that table. The repertoire holds 110,000 or so clones, with about 75% as singletons. The record originates from a study of cytomegalovirus exposure and HLA in healthy donors. Background on the study: The roughly 100 million unique TCR beta sequences, from some 170 million T cells, were found by an earlier analysis. Points from the study as a whole: There were some public TCRs occurring in many donors, but most TCR sequences were rare.

The chain uses TRBV5-1 and TRBJ1-1, with D possibly matching TRBD1 (6 bases). Specimen: PBMCs. This receptor was identified in a woman aged 35 to 49 in good health and CMV-seropositive. The CDR3 nucleotides are TGCGCCAGCAGCTTGAGTCTCCTGGGGGCCACTGAAGCTTTCTTT. It yields the protein CASSLSLLGATEAFF.